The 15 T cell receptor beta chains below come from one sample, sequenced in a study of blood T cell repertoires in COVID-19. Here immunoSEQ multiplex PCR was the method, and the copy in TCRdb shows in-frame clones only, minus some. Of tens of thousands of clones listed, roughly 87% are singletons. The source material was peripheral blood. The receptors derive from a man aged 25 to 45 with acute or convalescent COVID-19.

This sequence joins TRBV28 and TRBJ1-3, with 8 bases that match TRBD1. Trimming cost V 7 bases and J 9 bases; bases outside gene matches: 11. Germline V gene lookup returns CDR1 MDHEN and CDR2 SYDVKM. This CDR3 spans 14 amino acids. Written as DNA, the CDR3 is TGTGCCAGCATTAAAGGACAGGGAATAGGCACCATATATTTT. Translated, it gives CASIKGQGIGTIYF.

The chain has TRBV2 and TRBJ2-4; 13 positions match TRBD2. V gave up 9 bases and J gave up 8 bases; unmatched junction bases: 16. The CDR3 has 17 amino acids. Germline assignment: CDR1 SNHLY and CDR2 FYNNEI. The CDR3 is CASPPLWTSGSGDIQYF. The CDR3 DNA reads TGTGCCAGTCCTCCCCTTTGGACTAGCGGGAGTGGGGACATTCAGTACTTC.

CDR3 bases: TGTGCCAGCAGCCCTGGAACGTGGACTGATAGCAATCAGCCCCAGCATTTT. This gives the protein CASSPGTWTDSNQPQHF. V and J are TRBV7-9 and TRBJ1-5; no clear D gene. CDR1 and CDR2 (germline): SEHNR, FQNEAQ (reference sequence). The CDR3 covers 17 residues. Trimming cost V 5 bases and J 0 bases, with 17 bases left between them.

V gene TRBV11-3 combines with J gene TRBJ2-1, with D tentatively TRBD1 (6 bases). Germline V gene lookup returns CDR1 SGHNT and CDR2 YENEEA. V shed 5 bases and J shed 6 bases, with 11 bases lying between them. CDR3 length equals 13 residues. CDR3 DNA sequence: TGTGCCAGCAGCACGGGACACCCCAATGAGCAGTTCTTC. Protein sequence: CASSTGHPNEQFF.

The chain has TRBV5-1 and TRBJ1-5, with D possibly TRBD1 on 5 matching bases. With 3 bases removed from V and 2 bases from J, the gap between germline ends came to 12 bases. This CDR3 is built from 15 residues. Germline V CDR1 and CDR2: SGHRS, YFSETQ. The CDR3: CASSSGGGGNQPQHF. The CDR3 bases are TGCGCCAGCAGCTCTGGCGGGGGGGGCAATCAGCCCCAGCATTTT.

The CDR3 DNA reads as TGTGCCAGCAGCTTACTAGCGGGAGTTGACGAGCAGTACTTC. Translating gives CASSLLAGVDEQYF. The V call is TRBV5-6, the J call TRBJ2-7; TRBD2 agrees at 11 bases. The germline gives CDR1 SGHDT, CDR2 YYEEEE. The CDR3 extends over 14 amino acids. With V trimmed by 2 bases and J by 5 bases, 3 bases remained unmatched.

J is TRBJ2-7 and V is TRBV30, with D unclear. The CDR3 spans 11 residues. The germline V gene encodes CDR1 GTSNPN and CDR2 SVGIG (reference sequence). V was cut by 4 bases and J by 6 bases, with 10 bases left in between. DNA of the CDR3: TGTGCCTGGAAGCTCATAAGCGAGCAGTACTTC. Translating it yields CAWKLISEQYF.

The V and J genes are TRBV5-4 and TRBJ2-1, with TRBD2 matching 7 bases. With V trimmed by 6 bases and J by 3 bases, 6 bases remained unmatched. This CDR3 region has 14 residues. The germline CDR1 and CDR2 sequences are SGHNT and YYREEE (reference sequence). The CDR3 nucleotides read TGTGCCAGCATGCGGGAGCGAAACTACAATGAGCAGTTCTTC. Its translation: CASMRERNYNEQFF.

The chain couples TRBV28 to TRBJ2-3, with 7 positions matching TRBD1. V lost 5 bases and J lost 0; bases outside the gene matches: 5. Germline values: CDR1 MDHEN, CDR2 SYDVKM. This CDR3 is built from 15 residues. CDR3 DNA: TGTGCCAGCAGTCCCGGGACAGCTAGCACAGATACGCAGTATTTT. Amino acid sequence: CASSPGTASTDTQYF.

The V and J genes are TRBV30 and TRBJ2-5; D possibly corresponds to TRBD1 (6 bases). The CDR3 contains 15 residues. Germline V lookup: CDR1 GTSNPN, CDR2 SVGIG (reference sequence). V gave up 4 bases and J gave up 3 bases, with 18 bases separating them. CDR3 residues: CAWTQTGSVEETQYF. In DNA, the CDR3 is TGTGCCTGGACTCAAACAGGGTCAGTCGAAGAGACCCAGTACTTC.

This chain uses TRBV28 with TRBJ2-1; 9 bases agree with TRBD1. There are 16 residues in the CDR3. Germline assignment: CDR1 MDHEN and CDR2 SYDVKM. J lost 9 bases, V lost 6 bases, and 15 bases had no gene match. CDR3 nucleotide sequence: TGTGCCAGCAGGCCCCGACCGGGACAGGGTACAAGTGAGCAGTTCTTC. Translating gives CASRPRPGQGTSEQFF.

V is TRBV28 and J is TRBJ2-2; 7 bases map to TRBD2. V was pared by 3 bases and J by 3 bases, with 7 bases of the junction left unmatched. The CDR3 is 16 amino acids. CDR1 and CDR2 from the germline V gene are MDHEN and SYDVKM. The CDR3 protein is CASSFLAESDTGELFF. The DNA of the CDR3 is TGTGCCAGCAGTTTTCTAGCGGAGTCAGACACCGGGGAGCTGTTTTTT.

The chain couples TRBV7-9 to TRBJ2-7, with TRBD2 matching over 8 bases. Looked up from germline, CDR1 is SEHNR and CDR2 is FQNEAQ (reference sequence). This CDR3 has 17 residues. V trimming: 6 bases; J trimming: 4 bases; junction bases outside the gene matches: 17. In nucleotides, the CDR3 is TGTGCCAGCAGTCCACCTCTCCGGGAGGGCGTTTGGTACGAGCAGTACTTC. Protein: CASSPPLREGVWYEQYF.

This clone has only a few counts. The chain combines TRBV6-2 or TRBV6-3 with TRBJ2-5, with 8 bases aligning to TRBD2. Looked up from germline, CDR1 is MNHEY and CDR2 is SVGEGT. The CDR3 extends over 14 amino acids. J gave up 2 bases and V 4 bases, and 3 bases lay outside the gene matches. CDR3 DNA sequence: TGTGCCAGCAGTTTAGCGGGACCGCAAGAGACCCAGTACTTC. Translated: CASSLAGPQETQYF.

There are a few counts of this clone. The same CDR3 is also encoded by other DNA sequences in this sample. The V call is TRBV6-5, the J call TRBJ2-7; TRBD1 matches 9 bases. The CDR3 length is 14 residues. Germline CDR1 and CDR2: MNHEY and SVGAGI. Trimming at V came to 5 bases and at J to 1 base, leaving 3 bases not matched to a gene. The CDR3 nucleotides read TGTGCCAGCAGTCCGGGACAGGGTTCCTACGAGCAGTACTTC. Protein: CASSPGQGSYEQYF.